This T cell receptor beta chain was captured in a study of T cell repertoires in cytomegalovirus infection. For the study at large: Based on public TCR beta signatures, there were indications of CMV infection and of a matching HLA type.

General study results and limits: CMV-specific TCR beta clonotypes restricted by HLA-C dominated the ex vivo response. People with CMV and the relevant HLA were identified by cumulative public TCR beta family frequency.

This clonotype was observed at least ten times. Antigen unknown. TCRdb re-called the reads with MiXCR, one entry per CDR3 protein. The sample consists of tens of thousands of distinct CDR3 sequences, approximately 3.6% of them appearing once. Input material: PBMCs. This sequence originates from a human donor in good health (CMV status not recorded). Some clones in this sample may be carry-over from other donors' samples.

CDR3 nucleotides: TGTGCCAGCAGTTACTCCGCCGTGAGATCTTACGAGCAGTACTTC. This codes for CASSYSAVRSYEQYF. The chain recombines TRBV6-5 with TRBJ2-7, with D unclear. Per germline, CDR1 MNHEY and CDR2 SVGAGI. There are 15 residues in the CDR3. The ends were cut back, 0 bases at V and 4 bases at J, with 13 bases in the middle.